This T cell receptor beta chain was recorded in a study of T-cell memory formation after mild COVID-19. Study results and caveats: For contracting clones, CD4+ ones sat mainly in CM and EM, CD8+ in EMRA.

This clonotype was picked up a small number of times. Its antigen is as yet unknown. TCRdb reprocessed the 5' RACE reads via MiXCR and lists one record per CDR3 protein. The sample records about 210,000 distinct CDR3 sequences, around 27% being singletons. V dropped 2 bases and J dropped 4; count of bases not matched to a gene: 11. CDR3 length: 16 amino acids. Germline lookup yields CDR1 SGHKS and CDR2 YYEKEE (reference sequence). This clonotype was obtained from an adult woman who had mild COVID-19 (a few samples of this study predate the infection). Cell type and time point are not known. J is TRBJ2-5 and V is TRBV5-5; 7 bases are a match to TRBD2. Specimen: PBMCs or a T cell subset sorted from them (not recorded which). CDR3 protein: CASSFVGGRSRETQYF. CDR3 nucleotides: TGTGCCAGCAGCTTTGTCGGCGGGAGATCAAGAGAGACCCAGTACTTC. The full variable domain, with the rest looked up from reference TRBV5-5 and TRBJ2-5, is DAGVTQSPTHLIKTRGQQVTLRCSPISGHKSVSWYQQVLGQGPQFIFQYYEKEERGRGNFPDRFSARQFPNYSSELNVNALLLGDSALYLCASSFVGGRSRETQYFGPGTRLLVL.